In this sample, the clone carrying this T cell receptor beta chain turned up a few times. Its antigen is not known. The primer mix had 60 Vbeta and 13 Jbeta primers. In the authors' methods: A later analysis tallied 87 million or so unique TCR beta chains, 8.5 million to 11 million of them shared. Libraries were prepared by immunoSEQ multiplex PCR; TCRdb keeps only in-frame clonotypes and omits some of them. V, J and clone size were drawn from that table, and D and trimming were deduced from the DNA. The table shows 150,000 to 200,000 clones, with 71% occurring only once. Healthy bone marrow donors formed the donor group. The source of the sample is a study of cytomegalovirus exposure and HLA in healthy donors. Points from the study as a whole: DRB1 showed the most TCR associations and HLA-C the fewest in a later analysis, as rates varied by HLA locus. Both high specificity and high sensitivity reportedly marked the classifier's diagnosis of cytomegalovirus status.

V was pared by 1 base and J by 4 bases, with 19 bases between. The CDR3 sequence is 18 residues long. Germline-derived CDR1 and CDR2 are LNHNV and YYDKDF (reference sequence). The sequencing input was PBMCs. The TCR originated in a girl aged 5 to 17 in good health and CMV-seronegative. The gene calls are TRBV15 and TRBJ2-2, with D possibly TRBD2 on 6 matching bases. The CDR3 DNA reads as TGTGCCACCAGCAGAGGACCATCGGGCCGCGGGGTCACCGGGGAGCTGTTTTTT. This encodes CATSRGPSGRGVTGELFF.